This TCR beta chain was observed in a study of blood T cell repertoires in COVID-19. Original data processing: Estimation of nucleated cell counts relied on the amplification of reference gene primers. This table comes from immunoSEQ multiplex PCR, and its TCRdb copy is limited to in-frame clones, with some not included. V and J calls and clone size come straight from that table; D and trimming were deduced from the DNA. The sample lists roughly 250,000 clones, about nine tenths seen once, with 1.5% to 2% in the top ten. Germline V lookup: CDR1 SGHNT, CDR2 YYREEE (reference sequence). The CDR3 consists of 16 residues. Trimming pared 0 bases from V and 1 base from J, leaving 12 bases between. Cohort 3 recovered donors had two negative PCRs, clearance, or symptom resolution.

The rearrangement uses TRBV5-4 and TRBJ2-3; D is ambiguous. The source material was PBMCs or T cells enriched from blood (not recorded which). The TCR was taken from a woman under 30 who had recovered from COVID-19. The CDR3 reads CASSLAFMQGTDTQYF. The CDR3 DNA is TGTGCCAGCAGCTTGGCGTTTATGCAGGGCACAGATACGCAGTATTTT.